The 3 T cell receptor beta chains given below trace back to one sample, sequenced in a study of post-analysis software for immune sequencing data. Study-level results: Comparison of patients with controls showed about 5 TRBV segments more frequent in patients, TRBV5-6, TRBV5-1 and TRBV20-1 among them.

No antigen is known for these receptors. Unique molecular identifiers tagged the TCR beta cDNA libraries. TCRdb redid the calling of the PCR reads with MiXCR, one entry per CDR3 protein. The sample lists about 770,000 distinct CDR3 sequences; approximately 44% were seen once. The source material was blood. These receptors all stem from a girl aged 10 to 17 with multiple sclerosis.

The V call is TRBV7-2, the J call TRBJ2-7; perhaps TRBD1 as D (6 bases). Trimming took 7 bases from V and 3 from J, leaving 13 bases between them. The CDR3 extends over 13 amino acids. Germline assignment: CDR1 SGHTA and CDR2 FQGNSA. The CDR3 sequence: CASTFPGVYEQYF. DNA of the CDR3: TGTGCCAGCACCTTTCCAGGGGTCTACGAGCAGTACTTC.

The sample holds a few counts of this clonotype. The chain recombines TRBV12-3 or TRBV12-4 with TRBJ2-7; 15 bases fit TRBD2. The tail of the sequence fits TRBJ2-5 better, so the J call may be wrong. This CDR3 comprises 16 residues. DNA for the CDR3: TGTGCCAGCAGCCCCCCGGGACTAGCGGGAGGAGAGACCCAGTACTTC. Translating gives CASSPPGLAGGETQYF.

CDR3 in amino acids: CSAQGARSTEAFF. The DNA of the CDR3 is TGCAGCGCCCAGGGGGCGCGATCCACTGAAGCTTTCTTT. The chain links TRBV29-1 to TRBJ1-1; 8 bases map to TRBD1. The germline V gene has CDR1 SQVTM and CDR2 ANQGSEA. The CDR3 runs to 13 residues. V lost 7 bases to trimming and J lost 4 bases; unmatched junction nucleotides: 8.